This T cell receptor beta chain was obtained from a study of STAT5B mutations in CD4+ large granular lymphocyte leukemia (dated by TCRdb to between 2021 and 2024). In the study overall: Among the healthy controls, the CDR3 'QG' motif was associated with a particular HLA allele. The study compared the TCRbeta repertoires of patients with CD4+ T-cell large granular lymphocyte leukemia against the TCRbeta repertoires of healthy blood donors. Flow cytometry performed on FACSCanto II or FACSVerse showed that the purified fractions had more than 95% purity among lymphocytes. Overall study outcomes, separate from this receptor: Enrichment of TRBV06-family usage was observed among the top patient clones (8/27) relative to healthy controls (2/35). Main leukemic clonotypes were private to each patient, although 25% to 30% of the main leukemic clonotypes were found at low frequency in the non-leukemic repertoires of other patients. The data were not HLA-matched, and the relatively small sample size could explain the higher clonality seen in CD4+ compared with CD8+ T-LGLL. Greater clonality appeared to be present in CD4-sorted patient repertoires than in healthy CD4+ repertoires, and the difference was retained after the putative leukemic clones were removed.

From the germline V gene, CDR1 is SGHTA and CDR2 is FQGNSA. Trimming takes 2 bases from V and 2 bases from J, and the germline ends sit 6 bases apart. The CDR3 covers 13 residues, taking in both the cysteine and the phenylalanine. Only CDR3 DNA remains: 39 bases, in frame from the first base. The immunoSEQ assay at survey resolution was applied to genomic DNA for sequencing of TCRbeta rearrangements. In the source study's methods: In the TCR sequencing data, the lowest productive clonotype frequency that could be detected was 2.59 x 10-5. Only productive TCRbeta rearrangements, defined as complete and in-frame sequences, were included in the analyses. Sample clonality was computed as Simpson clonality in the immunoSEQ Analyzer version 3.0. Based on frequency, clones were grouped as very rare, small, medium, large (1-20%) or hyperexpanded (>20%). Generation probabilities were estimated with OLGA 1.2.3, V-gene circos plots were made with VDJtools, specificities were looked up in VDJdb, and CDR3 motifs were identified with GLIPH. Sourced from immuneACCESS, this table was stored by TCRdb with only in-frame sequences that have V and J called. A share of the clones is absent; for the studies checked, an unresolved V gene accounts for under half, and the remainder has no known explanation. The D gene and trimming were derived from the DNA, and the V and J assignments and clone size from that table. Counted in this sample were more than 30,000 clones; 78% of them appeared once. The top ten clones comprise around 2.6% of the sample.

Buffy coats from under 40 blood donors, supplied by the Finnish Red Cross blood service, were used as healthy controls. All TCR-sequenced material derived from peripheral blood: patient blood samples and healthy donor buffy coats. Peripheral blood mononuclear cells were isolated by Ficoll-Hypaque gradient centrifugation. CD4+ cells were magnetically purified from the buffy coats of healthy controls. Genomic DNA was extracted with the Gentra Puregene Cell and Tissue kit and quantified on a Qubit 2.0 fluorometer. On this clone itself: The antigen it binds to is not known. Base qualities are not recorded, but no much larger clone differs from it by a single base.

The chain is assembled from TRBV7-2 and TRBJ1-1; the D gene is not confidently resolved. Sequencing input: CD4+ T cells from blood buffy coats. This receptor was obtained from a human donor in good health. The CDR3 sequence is CASSLWHNTEAFF. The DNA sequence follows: TGTGCCAGCAGCTTATGGCATAACACTGAAGCTTTCTTT.